This TCR beta chain was sequenced in a study of radiotherapy plus CTLA-4 blockade in lung cancer (dated by TCRdb to between 2018 and 2020). A note on the overall study: Among the enrolled patients, about 19% had an objective response, and approximately 33% reached disease control. Findings and caveats that apply to the study as a whole: The strongest predictors of response, as reported, were early dynamic changes in blood T cell clones along with a rise in serum interferon-beta after radiation. After treatment with radiotherapy and ipilimumab, TCR clones that originated in tumors expanded in peripheral blood.

The study evaluated CTLA-4 blockade (ipilimumab) given together with focal radiation therapy in patients who had chemo-refractory metastatic non-small-cell lung cancer. Reading the germline V gene (reference sequence) gives CDR1 SGHNT and CDR2 YYREEE. The CDR3 starts with the cysteine, ends with the phenylalanine, and has 12 residues. CDR3 DNA is the only sequence kept; it has 36 bases, read in frame from the first base. Trimming removed 1 base from V and 6 bases from J, leaving 5 bases between the germline ends. To prepare the library, the immunoSEQ multiplex PCR assay was applied. Entries here come from immuneACCESS through TCRdb and include only in-frame sequences with V and J called. Some clones fail to appear in such tables; in the studies checked, an unresolved V gene covers under half of the shortfall, and the cause of the remainder is unknown. The sample table holds about 110,000 clones, of which approximately 87% were seen once. Together, the top ten hold 2% to 3% of the sample.

Regarding this clone: What this receptor recognizes is not known. Base-call qualities are not available, and no considerably larger clone is one nucleotide away.

This clonotype was obtained from a human donor with non-small cell lung cancer that progressed on radiotherapy plus ipilimumab. Some clones in this sample may be carry-over from other donors' samples. This receptor chain uses TRBV5-4 and TRBJ1-5, with the D gene too uncertain to name. The sample here was peripheral blood, taken from a patient treated with radiotherapy plus ipilimumab. The encoded CDR3 is CASSLYGQPQHF. The nucleotide sequence is TGTGCCAGCAGCTTGTACGGTCAGCCCCAGCATTTT. The reference TRBV5-4 and TRBJ1-5 proteins fill in what lies around the CDR3, so the full variable domain reads ETGVTQSPTHLIKTRGQQVTLRCSSQSGHNTVSWYQQALGQGPQFIFQYYREEENGRGNFPPRFSGLQFPNYSSELNVNALELDDSALYLCASSLYGQPQHFGDGTRLSIL.